This T cell receptor beta chain was identified in a study of OX40 agonist ivuxolimab in advanced cancers. Looking at the study overall: Patients were infused with ivuxolimab every 2 weeks at 0.01 to 10 mg/kg. The group had a mean age of approximately 60 years, ranged from about 23 to 79, and was 80% to 85% male.

Trimming took off 2 bases at V and 3 bases at J, with 10 bases between the two ends. Germline-derived CDR1 and CDR2 are KGHSH and LQKENI. CDR3 length: 14 residues. Study observations and caveats: The authors also found low normalized T-cell clonal expansion in some nonresponders. CD8+ T cells were the subset that, on average, had more expanded clones than CD4+.

Only in-frame clones appear in the TCRdb table, and some are missing; sequencing was by immunoSEQ multiplex PCR. The table includes about 53,000 clones, roughly 83% detected once. Turning to this clone: Its antigen remains unknown.

The sample in question was CD4+ or CD8+ T cells sorted from blood, obtained in a trial of the OX40 agonist ivuxolimab. The rearrangement joins TRBV18 to TRBJ1-2; perhaps TRBD1 as D (6 bases). This sequence was found in an adult with an advanced solid tumor such as melanoma, head and neck, liver or kidney cancer. Here the CDR3 DNA reads TGTGCCAGCTCACCATACCCAGGGGACTATGGCTACACCTTC. Its translation: CASSPYPGDYGYTF. The full variable domain, rest sourced from reference TRBV18 and TRBJ1-2, is NAGVMQNPRHLVRRRGQEARLRCSPMKGHSHVYWYRQLPEEGLKFMVYLQKENIIDESGMPKERFSAEFPKEGPSILRIQQVVRGDSAAYFCASSPYPGDYGYTFGSGTRLTVV.